This T cell receptor (beta chain) was sequenced during a study of T cell responses to AZD1222 COVID-19 vaccine. Profiling relied on immunoSEQ multiplex PCR, and the TCRdb table lists in-frame clones only, not all of them. The sample comprises fewer than 150,000 clones, approximately 90% of which are singletons, and about 7.8% rests with the top ten. The CDR3 runs 13 residues. Germline CDR1 and CDR2: ENHRY and SYGVKD. After removal of 11 bases from V and 2 bases from J, the junction contained 6 bases not matched to a gene. The chain employs TRBV10-3 and TRBJ1-5; 7 nucleotides align to TRBD1. The sequenced sample was peripheral blood, obtained on day 0 of AZD1222 vaccination. The clonotype was recovered from an adult in good health. CDR3 region: CAVQGIGNQPQHF. The CDR3 DNA follows: TGTGCCGTACAGGGGATAGGCAATCAGCCCCAGCATTTT.